This T cell receptor beta chain originates from a study of blood T cell repertoires in COVID-19. Study-wide context: Acute and convalescent COVID-19 specimens originated in the United States, Italy and Spain. The cDNA or gDNA used as material had been derived from T cells, B-cell-depleted T cells, or PBMCs.

V lost 7 bases, J lost 2 bases, and 3 bases stayed unmatched. The CDR3 has 13 residues. Germline values: CDR1 MNHEY, CDR2 SVGAGI. Per the original data handling: How many nucleated cells were present was estimated from reference gene primer amplification. Here immunoSEQ multiplex PCR was the method, and the copy in TCRdb shows in-frame clones only, minus some. D and trimming come from the DNA, and the V and J calls and clone size come from that table. This sample has approximately 70,000 clones, with around 90% found just once. The sequenced sample consisted of peripheral blood. The V gene is TRBV6-5, the J gene TRBJ2-7; 9 nucleotides line up with TRBD2. This receptor was taken from a woman aged 55-75 years with active COVID-19. The CDR3 region has the DNA TGTGCCAGCACGGGCGGGGGGGCCTACGAGCAGTACTTC. Translating gives CASTGGGAYEQYF.